This record looks at one T cell receptor beta chain sequence and its context. Seattle-derived patients entered the study during active infection and were followed longitudinally. The CDR3 consists of 13 residues. The V segment lost 8 bases and the J segment 5 bases; nucleotides outside the gene matches: 7. The germline CDR1 and CDR2 sequences are SNHLY and FYNNEI. The source of the sample is a study of blood T cell repertoires in COVID-19. Study background: COVID-19 samples from acute and convalescent phases originated in the United States, Italy and Spain. The cDNA or gDNA used as material had been derived from T cells, B-cell-depleted T cells, or PBMCs.

In the original processing: The authors estimated nucleated cell counts from reference gene primer amplification. Sequencing was performed with immunoSEQ multiplex PCR; in TCRdb, only in-frame clones are kept and a portion is missing. V, J and clone size reflect that table, while D and trimming were determined from the DNA. Among tens of thousands of clones listed, 88% were seen once. This sequence was found in a man between 60 and 75 years old with COVID-19, enrolled during active disease. The sequencing input was peripheral blood. The genes are TRBV2 and TRBJ2-5; TRBD1 agrees at 8 bases. The DNA of the CDR3 is TGTGCCAGCGCGGGACAGGAGTACGAGACCCAGTACTTC. Encoded protein: CASAGQEYETQYF.